This paragraph reports one T cell receptor beta chain. Using immunoSEQ multiplex PCR, the repertoire was profiled, and TCRdb retains in-frame clones only, with some absent. The sample contains about 2.1 million clones, around 93% of which appear only once. There are 15 residues in the CDR3. J was trimmed by 1 base and V by 4 bases; bases with no gene match: 4. CDR1 and CDR2 (germline): MNHEY, SMNVEV (reference sequence). This sample is part of a study of shared clonotypes between healthy human individuals. Study as a whole: Each donor's CD8 memory used one plate, CD8 naive two, each CD4 subset three.

The naive CD8 subset, CD45RO-negative cells positively selected for CCR7, excluded terminally differentiated effector memory CD45RA+ cells. The chain has TRBV27 and TRBJ2-1, with 7 positions matching TRBD1. The sequenced material came from naive CD8+ T cells from PBMCs. This clonotype was sampled from a man between 18 and 35 years old in good health. Some clones in this sample may be carry-over from other donors' samples. In nucleotides, the CDR3 is TGTGCCAGCAGTTCCACAGGGGTTTCCTACAATGAGCAGTTCTTC. It yields the protein CASSSTGVSYNEQFF.